This T cell receptor beta chain was sequenced in a study of blood T cells in healthy people across ages. V lost 3 bases and J lost 5, with 16 bases in between. Germline lookup yields CDR1 DFQATT and CDR2 SNEGSKA (reference sequence). This CDR3 region has 14 residues. This clonotype was seen only a few times. Its antigen is unknown. Points from the study as a whole: Long-lived donors carried more naive CD4+ cells and greater diversity than aged donors.

The use of a sample-barcoded 5' primer and a J-beta primer mix characterized a second PCR of about 7 to 12 cycles. TCRdb passed the 5' RACE reads through MiXCR, listing each CDR3 protein once. This sample carries fewer than 800,000 distinct CDR3 sequences, around a quarter of them seen once, and the ten largest clones take more than 8%. Isolated per sample were at least 7 million PBMCs. Another study also made use of these data, one on T cells of mothers and their children.

The TCR sequence derives from a boy between 10 and 17 years old in good health. The J gene is TRBJ2-5, the V gene TRBV20-1; D is possibly TRBD1 (7 bases). Sequenced sample: blood. Written as DNA, the CDR3 is TGCAGTGCTAGGGAGGGGGCACGGGGTGAGACCCAGTACTTC. This codes for CSAREGARGETQYF.